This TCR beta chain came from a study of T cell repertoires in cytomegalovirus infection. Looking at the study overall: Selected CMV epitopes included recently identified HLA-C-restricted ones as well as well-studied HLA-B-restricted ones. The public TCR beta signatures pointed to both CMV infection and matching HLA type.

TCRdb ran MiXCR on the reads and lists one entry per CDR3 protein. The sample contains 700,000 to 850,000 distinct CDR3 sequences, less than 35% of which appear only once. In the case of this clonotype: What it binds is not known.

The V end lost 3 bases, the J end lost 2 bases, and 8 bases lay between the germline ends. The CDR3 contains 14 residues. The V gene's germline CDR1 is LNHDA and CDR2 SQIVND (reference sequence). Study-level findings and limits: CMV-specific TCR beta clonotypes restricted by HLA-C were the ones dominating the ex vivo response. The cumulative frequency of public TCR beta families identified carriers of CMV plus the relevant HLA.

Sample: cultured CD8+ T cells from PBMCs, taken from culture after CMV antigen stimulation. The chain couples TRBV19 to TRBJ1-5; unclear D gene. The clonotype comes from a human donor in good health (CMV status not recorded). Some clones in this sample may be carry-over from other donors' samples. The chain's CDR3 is CASSMREGNQPQHF. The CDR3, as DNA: TGTGCCAGTAGTATGAGGGAGGGCAATCAGCCCCAGCATTTT.